Listed below are T cell receptor beta chains from one sample, sequenced in a study of PD-L1 blockade in urothelial cancer. The data were produced by immunoSEQ multiplex PCR, yet TCRdb's version contains in-frame clones alone and is incomplete. This sample carries under 40,000 clones, around nine tenths of them seen once, and the ten largest clones take approximately 2%. The starting material was PBMCs, obtained around atezolizumab (anti-PD-L1) treatment. These receptors originate from a man in his fifties or sixties with urothelial cancer. Each CDR3 is given with its conserved first and last residue. D genes are given only for firm matches. The size field is filled for only some rows; it gives once, few, many or a size class.

abundance: .; j_gene: TRBJ1-1; d_gene: .; v_gene: TRBV25-1; CDR3nt: TGTGCCAGCAGCAAAGATTGGAGAACTGAAGCTTTCTTT; CDR3aa: CASSKDWRTEAFF
abundance: .; j_gene: TRBJ2-1; d_gene: .; v_gene: TRBV7-6; CDR3nt: TGTGCCAGCAGCTTAGCGGGGGCGAGCTCCTACAATGAGCAGTTCTTC; CDR3aa: CASSLAGASSYNEQFF
abundance: once; j_gene: TRBJ2-1; d_gene: TRBD2; v_gene: TRBV6-6; CDR3nt: TGTGCCAGCAGTTACCCAGCGGGAGGGGGGGATGAGCAGTTCTTC; CDR3aa: CASSYPAGGGDEQFF
abundance: once; j_gene: TRBJ2-5; d_gene: .; v_gene: TRBV18; CDR3nt: TGTGCCAGCTCACCACGACTCCAAGAGACCCAGTACTTC; CDR3aa: CASSPRLQETQYF
abundance: .; j_gene: TRBJ2-7; d_gene: .; v_gene: TRBV5-1; CDR3nt: TGCGCCAGCAGCCTATTAGGAGGTTCTTTGGCCGAGCAGTACTTC; CDR3aa: CASSLLGGSLAEQYF
abundance: once; j_gene: TRBJ1-1; d_gene: .; v_gene: TRBV7-9; CDR3nt: TGTGCCAGCAGCTCCGGGACTAACACTGAAGCTTTCTTT; CDR3aa: CASSSGTNTEAFF
abundance: .; j_gene: TRBJ1-5; d_gene: TRBD1; v_gene: TRBV19; CDR3nt: TGTGCCAGTGACCCGCAGGGGGCAGTTCAGCCCCAGCATTTT; CDR3aa: CASDPQGAVQPQHF
abundance: .; j_gene: TRBJ2-2; d_gene: .; v_gene: TRBV7-6; CDR3nt: TGTGCCAGCAGCTTACATAGTTCTACGAACACCGGGGAGCTGTTTTTT; CDR3aa: CASSLHSSTNTGELFF
abundance: .; j_gene: TRBJ1-1; d_gene: TRBD1; v_gene: TRBV30; CDR3nt: TGTGCCTGGAGTTCATCCGGACAGGGGAACACTGAAGCTTTCTTT; CDR3aa: CAWSSSGQGNTEAFF
abundance: .; j_gene: TRBJ1-2; d_gene: .; v_gene: TRBV5-1; CDR3nt: TGCGCCAGCAGCTTGGGTCAGGGCTCCCCCTATGGCTACACCTTC; CDR3aa: CASSLGQGSPYGYTF
abundance: .; j_gene: TRBJ2-1; d_gene: TRBD2; v_gene: TRBV5-1; CDR3nt: TGCGCCAGCAGCTTGGGGCTAGCGGGAATTAATGAGCAGTTCTTC; CDR3aa: CASSLGLAGINEQFF
abundance: .; j_gene: TRBJ2-7; d_gene: .; v_gene: TRBV2; CDR3nt: TGTGCCAGCGGGGGAGGATACTACGAGCAGTACTTC; CDR3aa: CASGGGYYEQYF
abundance: .; j_gene: TRBJ2-6; d_gene: .; v_gene: TRBV27; CDR3nt: TGTGCCAGCACCGCTAAGAGAGGGGGTGGGGCCAACGTCCTGACTTTC; CDR3aa: CASTAKRGGGANVLTF
abundance: .; j_gene: TRBJ2-3; d_gene: TRBD2; v_gene: TRBV4-1; CDR3nt: TGCGCCAGCAGCCAATCTGGTTTAGCGGGGGGGCCGGTCACAGATACGCAGTATTTT; CDR3aa: CASSQSGLAGGPVTDTQYF
abundance: .; j_gene: TRBJ1-1; d_gene: .; v_gene: TRBV6-5; CDR3nt: TGTGCCAGCAGCCGGACTTTCAACACTGAAGCTTTCTTT; CDR3aa: CASSRTFNTEAFF
abundance: .; j_gene: TRBJ1-3; d_gene: .; v_gene: TRBV28; CDR3nt: TGTGCCAGCAGTCTAGGAGGCCAGTTTGGAAACACCATATATTTT; CDR3aa: CASSLGGQFGNTIYF
abundance: .; j_gene: TRBJ1-5; d_gene: .; v_gene: TRBV27; CDR3nt: TGTGCCAGCAGTAATATTAATCAGCCCCAGCATTTT; CDR3aa: CASSNINQPQHF
abundance: .; j_gene: TRBJ2-7; d_gene: TRBD2; v_gene: TRBV6-1; CDR3nt: TGTGCCAGCGGACTCCCACTAGCGGGAGAGAACGAGCAGTACTTC; CDR3aa: CASGLPLAGENEQYF
abundance: .; j_gene: TRBJ2-2; d_gene: .; v_gene: TRBV6-6; CDR3nt: TGTGCCAGCAGTCCTCTCTTAACCGGGGAGCTGTTTTTT; CDR3aa: CASSPLLTGELFF
abundance: .; j_gene: TRBJ2-3; d_gene: TRBD2; v_gene: TRBV27; CDR3nt: TGTGCCAGCAGTCGTACCGGGACTAGGGGTACCCGGACAGATACGCAGTATTTT; CDR3aa: CASSRTGTRGTRTDTQYF
abundance: .; j_gene: TRBJ2-1; d_gene: .; v_gene: TRBV19; CDR3nt: TGTGCCAGTAGCTCCGAGAAGAGGTTCGGCCACAATGAGCAGTTCTTC; CDR3aa: CASSSEKRFGHNEQFF
abundance: .; j_gene: TRBJ2-7; d_gene: TRBD2; v_gene: TRBV9; CDR3nt: TGTGCCAGCAGCGTAGAAGCGGGGGCCTACGAGCAGTACTTC; CDR3aa: CASSVEAGAYEQYF
abundance: .; j_gene: TRBJ1-2; d_gene: .; v_gene: TRBV5-5; CDR3nt: TGTGCCAGCAGCTCCATCACGACAGGCCCCTATGGCTACACCTTC; CDR3aa: CASSSITTGPYGYTF
abundance: .; j_gene: TRBJ2-1; d_gene: .; v_gene: TRBV5-4; CDR3nt: TGTGCCAGCAGCCCCATCGGGAATGAGCAGTTCTTC; CDR3aa: CASSPIGNEQFF
abundance: .; j_gene: TRBJ1-6; d_gene: .; v_gene: TRBV11-3; CDR3nt: TGTGCCAGCAGTCCCCCGGGACATCTTAATTCACCCCTCCACTTT; CDR3aa: CASSPPGHLNSPLHF
abundance: .; j_gene: TRBJ2-1; d_gene: TRBD1; v_gene: TRBV7-9; CDR3nt: TGTGCCAGCAGCCGGGACAGGGGGCTAGATGAGCAGTTCTTC; CDR3aa: CASSRDRGLDEQFF
abundance: .; j_gene: TRBJ2-2; d_gene: .; v_gene: TRBV16; CDR3nt: TGTGCCAGCAGCGTCCAATCACAGGGTAAACCGTCGGGGACCGGGGAGCTGTTTTTT; CDR3aa: CASSVQSQGKPSGTGELFF
abundance: .; j_gene: TRBJ1-2; d_gene: .; v_gene: TRBV25-1; CDR3nt: TGTGCCAGCAGTGACCCTGGGACAAATAACTATGGCTACACCTTC; CDR3aa: CASSDPGTNNYGYTF
abundance: .; j_gene: TRBJ1-4; d_gene: .; v_gene: TRBV25-1; CDR3nt: TGTGCCAGCAGTGAATCGCAGGGAACTAATGAAAAACTGTTTTTT; CDR3aa: CASSESQGTNEKLFF
abundance: .; j_gene: TRBJ2-2; d_gene: TRBD1; v_gene: TRBV18; CDR3nt: TGTGCCAGCTCACCGGACAGGGCGAACACCGGGGAGCTGTTTTTT; CDR3aa: CASSPDRANTGELFF
abundance: few; j_gene: TRBJ2-5; d_gene: .; v_gene: TRBV5-6; CDR3nt: TGTGCCTCCTGGGACACCCCGGGAACCCAGTACTTC; CDR3aa: CASWDTPGTQYF
abundance: once; j_gene: TRBJ1-6; d_gene: .; v_gene: TRBV5-4; CDR3nt: TGTGCCAGCAGCCTCGGACAGATAAATTCACCCCTCCACTTT; CDR3aa: CASSLGQINSPLHF
abundance: .; j_gene: TRBJ2-3; d_gene: TRBD2; v_gene: TRBV5-6; CDR3nt: TGTGCCAGCAGGGGACTAGCGGGGCGCACAGATACGCAGTATTTT; CDR3aa: CASRGLAGRTDTQYF
abundance: .; j_gene: TRBJ1-4; d_gene: TRBD1; v_gene: TRBV25-1; CDR3nt: TGTGCCAGCAGCACCGGGACAGCTGCAACTAATGAAAAACTGTTTTTT; CDR3aa: CASSTGTAATNEKLFF
abundance: .; j_gene: TRBJ2-2; d_gene: TRBD2; v_gene: TRBV18; CDR3nt: TGTGCCAGCTCACCACCTAGCGGGAAGGACACCGGGGAGCTGTTTTTT; CDR3aa: CASSPPSGKDTGELFF
abundance: .; j_gene: TRBJ2-1; d_gene: .; v_gene: TRBV6-1; CDR3nt: TGTGCCAGCACAGAGGAGACTGCCAATGAGCAGTTCTTC; CDR3aa: CASTEETANEQFF
abundance: .; j_gene: TRBJ2-1; d_gene: TRBD2; v_gene: TRBV5-1; CDR3nt: TGCGCCAGCACCCCAGCGGGGTCTTTGGGTGAGCAGTTCTTC; CDR3aa: CASTPAGSLGEQFF
abundance: .; j_gene: TRBJ2-1; d_gene: .; v_gene: TRBV5-1; CDR3nt: TGCGCCAGCAGCCAGCAGGGTGGGGATGAGCAGTTCTTC; CDR3aa: CASSQQGGDEQFF
abundance: once; j_gene: TRBJ1-1; d_gene: .; v_gene: TRBV10-3; CDR3nt: TGTGCCATCAGTGAAGGGGACACTGAAGCTTTCTTT; CDR3aa: CAISEGDTEAFF
abundance: .; j_gene: TRBJ2-5; d_gene: .; v_gene: TRBV5-1; CDR3nt: TGCGCCAGCAGCCTCCGTCGGCAGGGAGGTACTGAGACCCAGTACTTC; CDR3aa: CASSLRRQGGTETQYF
abundance: once; j_gene: TRBJ1-4; d_gene: TRBD1; v_gene: TRBV14; CDR3nt: TGTGCCAGCAGCACCATAACAGGGGGTCGAAATGAAAAACTGTTTTTT; CDR3aa: CASSTITGGRNEKLFF
abundance: once; j_gene: TRBJ2-3; d_gene: TRBD2; v_gene: TRBV19; CDR3nt: TGTGCCAGTAGGTTAGCGGGTTGGGCAGATACGCAGTATTTT; CDR3aa: CASRLAGWADTQYF
abundance: .; j_gene: TRBJ2-3; d_gene: TRBD2; v_gene: TRBV7-3; CDR3nt: TGTGCCAGCAGCCCCGTAGCGGGGGTGACAGATACGCAGTATTTT; CDR3aa: CASSPVAGVTDTQYF
abundance: .; j_gene: TRBJ2-2; d_gene: .; v_gene: TRBV19; CDR3nt: TGTGCCAGTAGAGTCTCGGGGGACACCGGGGAGCTGTTTTTT; CDR3aa: CASRVSGDTGELFF
abundance: .; j_gene: TRBJ2-5; d_gene: TRBD2; v_gene: TRBV30; CDR3nt: TGTGCCTGGAGTAGGGTAGCGGGAGGTGCGGAGACCCAGTACTTC; CDR3aa: CAWSRVAGGAETQYF
abundance: .; j_gene: TRBJ2-7; d_gene: TRBD2; v_gene: TRBV28; CDR3nt: TGTGCCAGCGCGACTAGCGGGAGGCGCCACGAGCAGTACTTC; CDR3aa: CASATSGRRHEQYF
abundance: .; j_gene: TRBJ2-2; d_gene: TRBD1; v_gene: TRBV7-8; CDR3nt: TGTGCCAGCAGCCCGCGGGACAGGGTCACCGGGGAGCTGTTTTTT; CDR3aa: CASSPRDRVTGELFF
abundance: .; j_gene: TRBJ2-1; d_gene: .; v_gene: TRBV28; CDR3nt: TGTGCCAGTCTAAACAGCTACAATGAGCAGTTCTTC; CDR3aa: CASLNSYNEQFF
abundance: .; j_gene: TRBJ2-7; d_gene: .; v_gene: TRBV27; CDR3nt: TGTGCCAGCAGTTCCCCGGGGGACAGACTTTACGAGCAGTACTTC; CDR3aa: CASSSPGDRLYEQYF
abundance: .; j_gene: TRBJ2-1; d_gene: .; v_gene: TRBV4-1; CDR3nt: TGCGCCAGCAGCCAAGATAGCACGGTTTCCTACAATGAGCAGTTCTTC; CDR3aa: CASSQDSTVSYNEQFF
abundance: .; j_gene: TRBJ2-1; d_gene: TRBD1; v_gene: TRBV7-8; CDR3nt: TGTGCCAGCAGCATGGGACAGTACAATGAGCAGTTCTTC; CDR3aa: CASSMGQYNEQFF
abundance: .; j_gene: TRBJ1-6; d_gene: .; v_gene: TRBV5-1; CDR3nt: TGCGCCAGCAGCTTGGATCAGGGAATAGTCGGGTCACCCCTCCACTTT; CDR3aa: CASSLDQGIVGSPLHF